A selection of T cell receptor beta chains follows, all from one sample in a study of T cell repertoires in cytomegalovirus infection. TCRdb reprocessed the reads with MiXCR, giving one entry per CDR3 protein. Here the sample spans 300,000 to 450,000 distinct CDR3 sequences, around 18% being singletons. Material: PBMCs. The source is a human donor in good health (CMV status not recorded). Some clones in this sample may be carry-over from other donors' samples. CDR3s include the opening cysteine and the closing phenylalanine or tryptophan. Each record gives: CDR3 length, clone size, D gene, V gene, J gene, CDR3 protein, CDR3 DNA. D genes are given only for firm matches. Expanded clones are given a class, and other clones once, few, many or no size at all.

16,many,-,TRBV7-2,TRBJ2-3,CASSLLEGGYTDTQYF,TGTGCCAGCAGCTTACTTGAGGGGGGGTACACAGATACGCAGTATTTT
14,-,-,TRBV12-3/TRBV12-4,TRBJ2-3,CASSFRLASDTQYF,TGTGCCAGCAGTTTCCGCCTAGCGTCAGATACGCAGTATTTT
11,few,-,TRBV12-3/TRBV12-4,TRBJ2-1,CASRMDGEQFF,TGTGCCAGCAGGATGGATGGTGAGCAGTTCTTC
16,-,-,TRBV19,TRBJ1-3,CASTNSLGGSGNTIYF,TGTGCCAGTACTAACTCCCTCGGAGGCTCTGGAAACACCATATATTTT
17,few,TRBD2,TRBV4-2,TRBJ2-7,CASSQGLAGVQTYEQYF,TGTGCCAGCAGCCAGGGACTAGCGGGAGTACAAACCTACGAGCAGTACTTC
15,many,-,TRBV12-3/TRBV12-4,TRBJ2-3,CASSLDGTSTDTQYF,TGTGCCAGCAGCTTGGACGGAACTAGCACAGATACGCAGTATTTT
13,-,TRBD2,TRBV18,TRBJ2-7,CATVGLAGGEQYF,TGTGCCACCGTGGGACTAGCGGGGGGCGAGCAGTACTTC
15,many,TRBD2,TRBV7-2,TRBJ2-1,CASSSGLAERNEQFF,TGTGCCAGCAGCTCCGGACTAGCGGAGAGGAATGAGCAGTTCTTC
15,many,-,TRBV7-2,TRBJ1-5,CASSLGGAYNQPQHF,TGTGCCAGCAGCTTGGGGGGGGCTTACAATCAGCCCCAGCATTTT
15,-,TRBD1,TRBV20-1,TRBJ2-5,CSASTHRGHQETQYF,TGCAGTGCTAGCACCCACAGGGGGCACCAAGAGACCCAGTACTTC
16,few,-,TRBV11-2,TRBJ1-3,CASSSVGQTPGNTIYF,TGTGCCAGCAGCTCAGTAGGGCAGACGCCTGGAAACACCATATATTTT
13,-,-,TRBV29-1,TRBJ1-1,CSVRTFRDTEAFF,TGCAGCGTCCGGACCTTTAGGGACACTGAAGCTTTCTTT
14,many,-,TRBV7-2,TRBJ1-5,CASSQQFSNQPQHF,TGTGCCAGCAGCCAGCAGTTTAGCAATCAGCCCCAGCATTTT
14,many,-,TRBV7-2,TRBJ1-1,CASSLERADTEAFF,TGTGCCAGCAGCTTAGAGAGGGCGGACACTGAAGCTTTCTTT
17,-,TRBD1,TRBV23-1,TRBJ1-5,CASSQGRDRGQDQPQHF,TGCGCCAGCAGTCAGGGAAGGGACAGGGGACAGGATCAGCCCCAGCATTTT
15,many,-,TRBV19,TRBJ1-1,CASSPYRQGNTEAFF,TGTGCCAGTAGCCCCTATCGCCAGGGGAACACTGAAGCTTTCTTT
13,few,TRBD1,TRBV12-3/TRBV12-4,TRBJ1-2,CASSFPGQAKRTF,TGTGCCAGCAGTTTCCCGGGACAGGCCAAACGCACCTTC
16,-,TRBD1,TRBV4-1,TRBJ2-7,CASSPYLTGGGDEQYF,TGCGCCAGCAGCCCTTACCTGACAGGGGGAGGTGACGAGCAGTACTTC
15,many,-,TRBV11-2,TRBJ1-4,CASSTTGSFNEKLFF,TGTGCCAGCAGCACCACAGGGAGCTTTAATGAAAAACTGTTTTTT
11,-,-,TRBV29-1,TRBJ1-2,CSAATYYGYTF,TGCAGCGCCGCCACGTACTATGGCTACACCTTC
15,-,TRBD2,TRBV20-1,TRBJ2-1,CSARVGAVAGNEQFF,TGCAGTGCCCGGGTCGGGGCCGTAGCGGGAAATGAGCAGTTCTTC
13,many,-,TRBV7-2,TRBJ1-1,CASSLQGRTEAFF,TGTGCCAGCAGCTTACAAGGACGCACTGAAGCTTTCTTT
13,-,-,TRBV18,TRBJ2-5,CASSRDTEETQYF,TGTGCCAGCTCCCGGGACACGGAAGAGACCCAGTACTTC
17,-,TRBD1,TRBV3-1,TRBJ2-7,CASSETGTAKTPYEQYF,TGTGCCAGCAGCGAAACCGGGACAGCAAAAACCCCCTACGAGCAGTACTTC
10,-,-,TRBV20-1,TRBJ2-3,CSAATDTQYF,TGCAGTGCCGCCACAGATACGCAGTATTTT
15,few,TRBD2,TRBV2,TRBJ2-3,CASSGRRGAPDTQYF,TGTGCCAGCAGTGGTCGGCGGGGGGCCCCAGATACGCAGTATTTT
17,-,-,TRBV23-1,TRBJ1-5,CASSQSAGGSDNQPQHF,TGCGCCAGCAGTCAATCCGCGGGGGGCAGCGACAATCAGCCCCAGCATTTT
14,-,TRBD1,TRBV12-3/TRBV12-4,TRBJ1-6,CACTTDRDDSPLHF,TGTGCCTGCACCACCGACAGGGACGATTCACCCCTCCACTTT
13,many,-,TRBV29-1,TRBJ2-5,CSVPGPGTETQYF,TGCAGCGTCCCGGGGCCGGGGACAGAGACCCAGTACTTC
14,-,-,TRBV9,TRBJ2-1,CASSARTVVNEQFF,TGTGCCAGCAGCGCTCGGACAGTCGTAAATGAGCAGTTCTTC
10,-,-,TRBV11-2,TRBJ2-3,CASSSSTQYF,TGTGCCAGCAGCTCTTCGACGCAGTATTTT
12,few,-,TRBV2,TRBJ2-5,CASRKVEETQYF,TGTGCCAGCAGGAAGGTAGAAGAGACCCAGTACTTC
14,many,TRBD1,TRBV12-3/TRBV12-4,TRBJ2-7,CASSLRQGPYEQYF,TGTGCCAGCAGCCTAAGACAGGGACCCTACGAGCAGTACTTC
14,-,-,TRBV2,TRBJ1-4,CASREEISNEKLFF,TGTGCCAGCAGGGAAGAAATCTCTAATGAAAAACTGTTTTTT
15,many,-,TRBV7-2,TRBJ2-7,CASSLDISRSYEQYF,TGTGCCAGCAGCTTAGATATTAGCAGGTCCTACGAGCAGTACTTC
14,-,TRBD1,TRBV6-1,TRBJ1-3,CASSRGQIDYTIYF,TGTGCCAGCAGCCGGGGACAGATAGACTACACCATATATTTT
14,few,-,TRBV19,TRBJ2-1,CASMVGISYNEQFF,TGTGCCAGTATGGTGGGGATCTCCTACAATGAGCAGTTCTTC
15,few,TRBD2,TRBV6-5,TRBJ2-7,CASSPLAGSSYEQYF,TGTGCCAGCAGTCCTCTAGCGGGAAGCTCCTACGAGCAGTACTTC
14,many,TRBD2,TRBV7-2,TRBJ2-1,CASTSGRSYNEQFF,TGTGCCAGCACAAGCGGGAGAAGTTACAATGAGCAGTTCTTC
11,-,-,TRBV29-1,TRBJ1-2,CSAEGTWGYTF,TGCAGCGCCGAGGGGACGTGGGGCTACACCTTC
19,few,TRBD1,TRBV4-2,TRBJ2-6,CASSQVLGQGMPGANVLTF,TGTGCCAGCAGCCAAGTCCTGGGACAGGGGATGCCTGGGGCCAACGTCCTGACTTTC
16,-,-,TRBV20-1,TRBJ2-2,CSASRSGLALAGELFF,TGCAGTGCTAGTAGATCGGGGCTAGCCCTTGCCGGGGAGCTGTTTTTT
15,few,TRBD2,TRBV4-3,TRBJ2-7,CASSQGPGRTYEQYF,TGCGCCAGCAGCCAAGGCCCCGGGAGGACCTACGAGCAGTACTTC
14,many,TRBD1,TRBV7-2,TRBJ1-4,CASSPQGGGEKLFF,TGTGCCAGCAGCCCACAGGGGGGAGGTGAAAAACTGTTTTTT
16,-,-,TRBV2,TRBJ1-5,CASRDTGTAYNQPQHF,TGTGCCAGCAGAGATACCGGGACGGCCTACAATCAGCCCCAGCATTTT
14,-,-,TRBV20-1,TRBJ1-4,CSASPGRVNEKLFF,TGCAGTGCTAGCCCCGGGAGAGTAAATGAAAAACTGTTTTTT
14,many,-,TRBV7-2,TRBJ1-5,CASRPGAGNQPQHF,TGTGCCAGCAGACCCGGGGCCGGAAATCAGCCCCAGCATTTT
15,many,TRBD1,TRBV12-3/TRBV12-4,TRBJ2-5,CASSEQGATQETQYF,TGTGCCAGCAGCGAACAGGGGGCCACCCAAGAGACCCAGTACTTC
16,-,-,TRBV19,TRBJ2-7,CASSIDLDSGYYEQYF,TGTGCCAGTAGTATAGATCTGGACTCGGGGTACTACGAGCAGTACTTC
13,few,-,TRBV20-1,TRBJ1-2,CSANAGQGYGYTF,TGCAGTGCTAATGCGGGGCAGGGCTATGGCTACACCTTC
14,-,TRBD1,TRBV20-1,TRBJ1-2,CSRGPTGENYGYTF,TGCAGCCGAGGCCCGACAGGGGAGAACTATGGCTACACCTTC
15,few,-,TRBV7-6,TRBJ2-1,CASSPRSPGENEQFF,TGTGCCAGCAGCCCCCGATCGCCGGGAGAGAATGAGCAGTTCTTC
11,few,-,TRBV6-6,TRBJ1-1,CASTAGTEAFF,TGTGCCAGCACCGCGGGGACTGAAGCTTTCTTT
15,-,-,TRBV29-1,TRBJ2-7,CSVEDLHGRPGEQYF,TGCAGCGTTGAAGATCTTCACGGGCGCCCCGGGGAGCAGTACTTC
15,few,-,TRBV4-3,TRBJ2-7,CASSQDWAQGYEQYF,TGCGCCAGCAGCCAAGATTGGGCACAGGGCTACGAGCAGTACTTC
11,many,-,TRBV12-5,TRBJ1-1,CATRKNTEAFF,TGTGCTACCAGGAAGAACACTGAAGCTTTCTTT
15,many,TRBD2,TRBV10-3,TRBJ2-3,CAIQEPAGETDTQYF,TGTGCCATCCAAGAGCCAGCGGGGGAGACAGATACGCAGTATTTT
13,-,-,TRBV6-2/TRBV6-3,TRBJ2-1,CASSYGTSNEQFF,TGTGCCAGCAGTTACGGGACCAGCAATGAGCAGTTCTTC
14,-,TRBD1,TRBV7-4,TRBJ2-7,CASSLLTGNHEQYF,TGTGCCAGCAGCTTACTGACAGGGAACCACGAGCAGTACTTC
15,many,-,TRBV4-3,TRBJ2-3,CASSQWAQRTDTQYF,TGCGCCAGCAGCCAATGGGCCCAGCGCACAGATACGCAGTATTTT